These 2 T cell receptor beta chains were sequenced from one sample in a study of T cell responses to AZD1222 COVID-19 vaccine. The assay was immunoSEQ multiplex PCR, and TCRdb's table has in-frame clones only and misses some. The sample has about 150,000 clones; 88% are singletons. The starting material was peripheral blood, obtained on day 0 of AZD1222 vaccination. The receptors here all came from an adult in good health.

The gene calls are TRBV5-4 and TRBJ1-1, with TRBD1 matching 7 bases. Trimming at V came to 4 bases and at J to 1 base, leaving 4 bases not matched to a gene. The germline gives CDR1 SGHNT, CDR2 YYREEE (reference sequence). This CDR3 has 14 residues. CDR3 nucleotide sequence: TGTGCCAGCAGCAATGACAGGGAGAACACTGAAGCTTTCTTT. The encoded protein is CASSNDRENTEAFF.

Written as DNA, the CDR3 is TGCGCCAGCAGCTTGGCGTCAGGAGCATTTGAAGCTTTCTTT. Translated, it gives CASSLASGAFEAFF. This chain connects TRBV5-1 to TRBJ1-1; D is ambiguous. Per the germline V gene, CDR1 is SGHRS and CDR2 is YFSETQ. The CDR3 runs to 14 residues. V dropped 0 bases and J dropped 7 bases, with 13 bases sitting between them.